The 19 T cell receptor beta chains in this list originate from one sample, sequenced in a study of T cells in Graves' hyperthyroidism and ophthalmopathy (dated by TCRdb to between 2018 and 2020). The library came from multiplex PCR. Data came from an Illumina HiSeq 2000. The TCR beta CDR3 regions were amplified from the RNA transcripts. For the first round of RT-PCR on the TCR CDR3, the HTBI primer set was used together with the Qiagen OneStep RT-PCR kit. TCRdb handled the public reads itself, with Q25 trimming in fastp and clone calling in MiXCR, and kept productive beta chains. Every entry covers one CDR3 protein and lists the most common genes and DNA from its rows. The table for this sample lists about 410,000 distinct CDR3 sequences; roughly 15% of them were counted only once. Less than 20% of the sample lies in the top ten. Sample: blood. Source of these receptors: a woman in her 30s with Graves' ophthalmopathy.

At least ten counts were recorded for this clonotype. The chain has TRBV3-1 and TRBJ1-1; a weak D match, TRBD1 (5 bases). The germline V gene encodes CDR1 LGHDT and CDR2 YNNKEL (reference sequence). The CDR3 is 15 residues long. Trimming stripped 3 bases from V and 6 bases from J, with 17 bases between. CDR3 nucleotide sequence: TGTGCCAGCAGCCAGCGAGGGACTAGGACCTCTGAAGCTTTCTTT. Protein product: CASSQRGTRTSEAFF.

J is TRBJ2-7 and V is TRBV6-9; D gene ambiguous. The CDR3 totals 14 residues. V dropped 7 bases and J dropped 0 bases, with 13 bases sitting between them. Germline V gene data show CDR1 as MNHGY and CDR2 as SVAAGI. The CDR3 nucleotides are TGTGCCAGCAATTACACCCTCTCCTCCTACGAGCAGTACTTC. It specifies CASNYTLSSYEQYF.

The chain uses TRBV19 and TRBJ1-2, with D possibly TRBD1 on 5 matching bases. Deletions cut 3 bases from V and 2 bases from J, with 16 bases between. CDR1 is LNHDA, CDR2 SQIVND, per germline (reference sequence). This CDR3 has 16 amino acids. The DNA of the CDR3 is TGTGCCAGTAGTATTGACGGGCAGGGAGCAAACTATGGCTACACCTTC. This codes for CASSIDGQGANYGYTF.

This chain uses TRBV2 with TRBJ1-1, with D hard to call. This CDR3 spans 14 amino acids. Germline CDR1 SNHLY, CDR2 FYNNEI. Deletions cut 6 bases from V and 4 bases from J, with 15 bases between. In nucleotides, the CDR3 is TGTGCCAGCAGGCGGGATCGCTTAGGCACTGAAGCTTTCTTT. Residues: CASRRDRLGTEAFF.

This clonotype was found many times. CDR3 sequence: CASSQYGLTDKANNEQFF. The CDR3 DNA is TGTGCCAGCAGCCAATACGGACTAACCGACAAAGCAAACAATGAGCAGTTCTTC. The chain carries TRBV3-1 and TRBJ2-1, with a possible D match to TRBD2 (6 bases). The CDR3 sequence is 18 residues long. The germline CDR1 and CDR2 sequences are LGHDT and YNNKEL (reference sequence). Trimming left V 2 bases short and J 5 bases short, with 22 bases between.

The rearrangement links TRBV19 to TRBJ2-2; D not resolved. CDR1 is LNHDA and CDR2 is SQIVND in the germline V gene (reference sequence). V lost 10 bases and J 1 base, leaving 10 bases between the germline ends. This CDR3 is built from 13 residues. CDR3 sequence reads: CAIQDGNTGELFF. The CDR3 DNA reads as TGTGCCATTCAGGACGGGAACACCGGGGAGCTGTTTTTT. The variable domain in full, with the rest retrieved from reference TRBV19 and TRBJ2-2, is DGGITQSPKYLFRKEGQNVTLSCEQNLNHDAMYWYRQDPGQGLRLIYYSQIVNDFQKGDIAEGYSVSREKKESFPLTVTSAQKNPTAFYLCAIQDGNTGELFFGEGSRLTVL.

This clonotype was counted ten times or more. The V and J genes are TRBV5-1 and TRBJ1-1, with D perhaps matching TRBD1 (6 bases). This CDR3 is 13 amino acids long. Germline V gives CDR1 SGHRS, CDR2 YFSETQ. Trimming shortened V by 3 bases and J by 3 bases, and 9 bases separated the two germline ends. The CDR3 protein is CASSYRADTEAFF. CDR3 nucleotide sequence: TGCGCCAGCAGCTACAGGGCCGACACTGAAGCTTTCTTT.

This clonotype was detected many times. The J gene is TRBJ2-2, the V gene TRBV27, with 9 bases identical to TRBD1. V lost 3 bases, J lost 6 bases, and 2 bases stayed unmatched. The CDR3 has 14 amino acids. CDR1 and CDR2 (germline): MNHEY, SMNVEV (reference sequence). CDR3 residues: CASSFNRGPGELFF. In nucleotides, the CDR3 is TGTGCCAGCAGTTTTAACAGGGGGCCCGGGGAGCTGTTTTTT.

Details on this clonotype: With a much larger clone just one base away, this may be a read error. The CDR3 is CASSLSLVFRDRPQETQYF. CDR3 nucleotides: TGTGCCAGCAGCTTGAGTCTTGTTTTTAGGGACAGGCCTCAAGAGACCCAGTACTTC. The genes are TRBV5-6 and TRBJ2-5; TRBD1 agrees at 8 bases. Losses at the gene ends were 1 base for V and 2 bases for J; bases not matched to a gene: 16. The CDR3 contains 19 residues. CDR1 SGHDT and CDR2 YYEEEE come from the germline V gene.

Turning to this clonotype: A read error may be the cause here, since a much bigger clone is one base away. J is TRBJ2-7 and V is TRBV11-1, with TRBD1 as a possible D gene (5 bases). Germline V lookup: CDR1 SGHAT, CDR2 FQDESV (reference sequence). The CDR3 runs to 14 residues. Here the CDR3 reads CASSFGQGRYGQYF. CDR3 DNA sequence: TGTGCCAGCAGCTTCGGGCAGGGTAGATACGGGCAGTACTTC.

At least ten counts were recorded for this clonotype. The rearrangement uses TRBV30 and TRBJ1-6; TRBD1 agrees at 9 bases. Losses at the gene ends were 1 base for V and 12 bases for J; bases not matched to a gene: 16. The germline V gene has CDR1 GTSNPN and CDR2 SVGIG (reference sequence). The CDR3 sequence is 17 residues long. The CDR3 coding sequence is TGTGCCTGGAGTGCACCGACAGGGGGTTATACGGGAGGACCCCTCCACTTT. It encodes CAWSAPTGGYTGGPLHF.

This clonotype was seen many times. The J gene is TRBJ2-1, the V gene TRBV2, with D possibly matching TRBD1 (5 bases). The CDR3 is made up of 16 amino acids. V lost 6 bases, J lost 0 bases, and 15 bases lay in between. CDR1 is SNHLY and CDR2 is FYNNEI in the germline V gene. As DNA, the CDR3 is TGTGCCAGCAGAGAAATCAGGGATAGCTCCTACAATGAGCAGTTCTTC. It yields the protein CASREIRDSSYNEQFF.

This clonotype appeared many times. In nucleotides, the CDR3 is TGTGCCAGCAGTTTCTCCTCGTCGGCTGGCTACACCTTC. It is translated as CASSFSSSAGYTF. The V call is TRBV12-3 or TRBV12-4, the J call TRBJ1-2; D not resolved. CDR3 length equals 13 residues. Trimming left V 3 bases short and J 7 bases short, with 12 bases between.

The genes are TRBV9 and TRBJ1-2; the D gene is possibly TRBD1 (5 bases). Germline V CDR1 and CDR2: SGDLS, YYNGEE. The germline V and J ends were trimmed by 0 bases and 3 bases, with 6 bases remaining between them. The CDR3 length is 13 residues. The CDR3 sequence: CASSVATDYGYTF. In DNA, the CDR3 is TGTGCCAGCAGCGTAGCGACAGACTATGGCTACACCTTC.

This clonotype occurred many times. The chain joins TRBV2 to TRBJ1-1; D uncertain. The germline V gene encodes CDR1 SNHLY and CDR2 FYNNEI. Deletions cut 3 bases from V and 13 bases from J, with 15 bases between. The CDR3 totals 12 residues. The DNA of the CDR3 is TGTGCCAGCAGTGAGTTGACGCCCGCGGGTTTCTTT. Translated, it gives CASSELTPAGFF.

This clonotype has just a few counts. CDR3 loop: CASSQAPGHSYTF. Written as DNA, the CDR3 is TGTGCCAGCAGCCAAGCACCGGGACATTCCTACACCTTC. The V and J genes are TRBV13 and TRBJ1-2, with a tentative D call TRBD1 (6 bases). The CDR3 is made up of 13 amino acids. The germline gives CDR1 PRHDT, CDR2 FYEKMQ (reference sequence). Deletions cut 5 bases from V and 10 bases from J, with 17 bases between.

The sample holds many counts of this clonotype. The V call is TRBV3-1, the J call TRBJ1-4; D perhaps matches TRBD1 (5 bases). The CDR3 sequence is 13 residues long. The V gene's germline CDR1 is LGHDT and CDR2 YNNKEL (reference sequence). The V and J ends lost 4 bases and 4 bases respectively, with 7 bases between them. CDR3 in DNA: TGTGCCAGCAGCCGACAGTATAATGAAAAACTGTTTTTT. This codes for CASSRQYNEKLFF.

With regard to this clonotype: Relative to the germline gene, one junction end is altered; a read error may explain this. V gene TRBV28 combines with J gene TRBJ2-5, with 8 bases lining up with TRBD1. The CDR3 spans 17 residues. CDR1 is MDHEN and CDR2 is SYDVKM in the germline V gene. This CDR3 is CASSQTMGQAFQETRYF. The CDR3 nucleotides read TGTGCCAGCAGCCAAACCATGGGACAGGCATTCCAAGAGACCCGGTACTTC. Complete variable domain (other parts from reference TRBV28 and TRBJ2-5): DVKVTQSSRYLVKRTGEKVFLECVQDMDHENMFWYRQDPGLGLRLIYFSYDVKMKEKGDIPEGYSVSREKKERFSLILESASTNQTSMYLCASSQTMGQAFQETRYFGPGTRLLVL.

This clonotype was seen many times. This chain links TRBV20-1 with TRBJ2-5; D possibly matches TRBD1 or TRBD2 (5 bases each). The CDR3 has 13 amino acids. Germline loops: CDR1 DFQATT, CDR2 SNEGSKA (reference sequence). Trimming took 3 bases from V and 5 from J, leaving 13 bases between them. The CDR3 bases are TGCAGTGCTAGTCGGGGCCCCGATGAGACCCAGTACTTC. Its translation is CSASRGPDETQYF.